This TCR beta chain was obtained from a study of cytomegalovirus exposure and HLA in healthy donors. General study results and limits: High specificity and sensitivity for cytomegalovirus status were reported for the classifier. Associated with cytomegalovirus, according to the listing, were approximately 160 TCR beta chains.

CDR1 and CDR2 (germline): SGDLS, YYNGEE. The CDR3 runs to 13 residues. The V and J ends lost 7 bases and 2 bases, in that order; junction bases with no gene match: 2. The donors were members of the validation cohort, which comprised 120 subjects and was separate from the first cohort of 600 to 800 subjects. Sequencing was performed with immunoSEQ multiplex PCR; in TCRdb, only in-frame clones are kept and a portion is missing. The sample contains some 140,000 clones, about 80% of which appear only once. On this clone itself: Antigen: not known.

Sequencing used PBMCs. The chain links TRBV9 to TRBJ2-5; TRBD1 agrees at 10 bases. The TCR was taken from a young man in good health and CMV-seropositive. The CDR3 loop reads CASGQGGQETQYF. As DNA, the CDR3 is TGTGCCAGCGGACAGGGGGGTCAAGAGACCCAGTACTTC.